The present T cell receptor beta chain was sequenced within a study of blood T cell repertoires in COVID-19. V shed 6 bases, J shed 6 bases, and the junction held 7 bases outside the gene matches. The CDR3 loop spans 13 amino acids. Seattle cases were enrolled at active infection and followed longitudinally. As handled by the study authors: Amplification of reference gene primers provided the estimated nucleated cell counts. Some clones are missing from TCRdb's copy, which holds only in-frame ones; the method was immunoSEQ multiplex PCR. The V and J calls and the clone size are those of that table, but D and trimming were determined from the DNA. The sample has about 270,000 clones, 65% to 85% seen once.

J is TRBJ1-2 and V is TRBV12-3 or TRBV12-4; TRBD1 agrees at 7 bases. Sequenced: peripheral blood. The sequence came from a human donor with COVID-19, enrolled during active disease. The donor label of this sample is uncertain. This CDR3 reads CASSPDRANGYTF. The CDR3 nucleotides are TGTGCCAGCAGCCCTGACAGGGCGAATGGCTACACCTTC.